This TCR beta chain derives from a study of technical replicates of blood from a few donors. The data were produced by immunoSEQ multiplex PCR, yet TCRdb's version contains in-frame clones alone and is incomplete. The sample has under 95,000 clones, 90% to 95% seen once; the top ten hold approximately 0.27%. From germline, CDR1 is GTSNPN and CDR2 SVGIG (reference sequence). The CDR3 runs 13 residues. V lost 2 bases to trimming and J lost 5 bases, with 10 bases between them. This clone was picked up one time. The TCR originated in a human donor in good health. The sequenced sample consisted of T cells isolated from PBMCs. This chain links TRBV30 with TRBJ1-5, with D perhaps matching TRBD1 (5 bases). CDR3 sequence (DNA): TGTGCCTGGAGTACCGGGGACTATCAGCCCCAGCATTTT. Its translation is CAWSTGDYQPQHF.